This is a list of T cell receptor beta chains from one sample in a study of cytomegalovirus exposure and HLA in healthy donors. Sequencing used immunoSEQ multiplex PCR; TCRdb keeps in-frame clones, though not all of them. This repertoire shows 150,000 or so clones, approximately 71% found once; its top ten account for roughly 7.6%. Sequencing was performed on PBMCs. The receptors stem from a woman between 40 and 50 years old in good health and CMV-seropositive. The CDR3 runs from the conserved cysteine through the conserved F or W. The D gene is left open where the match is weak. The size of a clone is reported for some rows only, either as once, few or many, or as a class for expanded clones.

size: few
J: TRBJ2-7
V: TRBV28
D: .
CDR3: CASLTGSEQYF
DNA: TGTGCCAGTCTCACAGGGTCCGAGCAGTACTTC

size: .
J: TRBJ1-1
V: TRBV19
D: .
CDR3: CASSDGQIRNTEAFF
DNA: TGTGCCAGTAGCGATGGGCAGATTCGGAACACTGAAGCTTTCTTT

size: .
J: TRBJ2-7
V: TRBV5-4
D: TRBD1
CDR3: CASSVDRESSSYEQYF
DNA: TGTGCCAGCAGCGTGGACAGGGAGTCGAGCTCCTACGAGCAGTACTTC

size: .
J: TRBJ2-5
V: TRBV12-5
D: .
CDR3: CASGPGRARTQYF
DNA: TGTGCTAGTGGTCCTGGGAGAGCGAGGACCCAGTACTTC

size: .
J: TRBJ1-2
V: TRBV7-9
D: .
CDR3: CASSSSGLANYGYTF
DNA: TGTGCCAGCAGCTCCTCGGGTCTAGCTAACTATGGCTACACCTTC

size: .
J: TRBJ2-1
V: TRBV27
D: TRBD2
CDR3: CASSPSSAGASEQFF
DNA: TGTGCCAGCAGTCCTTCTTCAGCGGGAGCTAGTGAGCAGTTCTTC

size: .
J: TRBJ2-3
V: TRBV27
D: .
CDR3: CASSPRRAGLDTQYF
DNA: TGTGCCAGCAGCCCCCGCAGGGCGGGATTGGATACGCAGTATTTT

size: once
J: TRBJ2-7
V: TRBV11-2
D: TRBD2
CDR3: CASSLRGLAGGSYEQYF
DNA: TGTGCCAGCAGCTTACGGGGGTTAGCGGGAGGATCCTACGAGCAGTACTTC

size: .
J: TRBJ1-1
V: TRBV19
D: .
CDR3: CASSPPVPGVNTEAFF
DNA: TGTGCCAGTAGTCCCCCAGTTCCAGGGGTGAACACTGAAGCTTTCTTT

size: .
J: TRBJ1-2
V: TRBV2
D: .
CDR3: CASSEGARGYGYTF
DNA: TGTGCCAGCAGTGAAGGGGCCAGGGGCTATGGCTACACCTTC

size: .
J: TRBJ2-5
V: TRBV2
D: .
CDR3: CASSKNRVEETQYF
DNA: TGTGCCAGCAGTAAGAACAGGGTTGAAGAGACCCAGTACTTC

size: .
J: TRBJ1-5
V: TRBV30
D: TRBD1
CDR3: CAWSKGLTGSRNQPQHF
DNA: TGTGCCTGGAGTAAGGGACTGACAGGGAGTCGCAATCAGCCCCAGCATTTT

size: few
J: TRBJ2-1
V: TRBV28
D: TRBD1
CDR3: CASSPRTGYSYNEQFF
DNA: TGTGCCAGCAGTCCGAGGACAGGGTACTCCTACAATGAGCAGTTCTTC

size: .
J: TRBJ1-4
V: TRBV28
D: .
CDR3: CASSPWGQGNEKLFF
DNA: TGTGCCAGCAGTCCATGGGGGCAGGGGAATGAAAAACTGTTTTTT

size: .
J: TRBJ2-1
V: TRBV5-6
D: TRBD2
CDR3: CASSLVMLAGEQFF
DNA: TGTGCCAGCAGCTTGGTGATGTTAGCGGGTGAGCAGTTCTTC

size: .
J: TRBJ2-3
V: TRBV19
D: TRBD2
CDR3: CASSGTQGLAGGRATDTQYF
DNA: TGTGCCAGTAGTGGAACCCAGGGACTAGCGGGAGGGCGTGCAACAGATACGCAGTATTTT

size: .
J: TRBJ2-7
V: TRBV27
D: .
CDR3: CASSLWAASENLEQYF
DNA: TGTGCCAGCAGTTTATGGGCGGCTAGCGAGAACTTGGAGCAGTACTTC

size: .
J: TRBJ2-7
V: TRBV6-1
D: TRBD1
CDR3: CASRGQGRSYEQYF
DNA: TGTGCCAGCAGAGGACAGGGAAGATCCTACGAGCAGTACTTC

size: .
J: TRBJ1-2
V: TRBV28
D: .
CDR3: CASSFPGGSHYGYTF
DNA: TGTGCCAGCAGTTTTCCGGGGGGGAGTCACTATGGCTACACCTTC

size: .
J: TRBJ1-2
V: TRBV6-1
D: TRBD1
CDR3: CASSSNRGHYGYTF
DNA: TGTGCCAGCAGTTCCAACAGGGGGCACTATGGCTACACCTTC

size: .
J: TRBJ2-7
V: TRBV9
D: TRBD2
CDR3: CASSEGTSGRSGLGYEQYF
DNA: TGTGCCAGCAGCGAGGGGACTAGCGGGAGGTCTGGGCTGGGTTACGAGCAGTACTTC

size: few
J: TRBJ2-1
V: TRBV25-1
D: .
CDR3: CAGPTGPSRGNEQFF
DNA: TGTGCCGGCCCGACAGGGCCTTCTCGGGGGAATGAGCAGTTCTTC

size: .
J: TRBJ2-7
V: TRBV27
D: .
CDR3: CASSLGRSRGRLYEQYF
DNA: TGTGCCAGCAGCTTAGGGAGGAGCCGGGGGAGGCTCTACGAGCAGTACTTC

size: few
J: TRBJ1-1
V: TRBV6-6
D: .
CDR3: CASSYRRGGTEAFF
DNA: TGTGCCAGCAGTTACAGGAGGGGCGGCACTGAAGCTTTCTTT

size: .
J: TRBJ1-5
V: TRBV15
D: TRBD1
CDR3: CATSGQGTVVNQPQHF
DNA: TGTGCCACCAGTGGACAGGGGACGGTAGTCAATCAGCCCCAGCATTTT

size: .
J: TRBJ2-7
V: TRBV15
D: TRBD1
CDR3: CATSRPRKTGTGREQYF
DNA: TGTGCCACCAGCAGACCCAGAAAGACCGGGACAGGGCGCGAGCAGTACTTC

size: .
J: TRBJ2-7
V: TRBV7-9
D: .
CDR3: CASSLDVQGREQYF
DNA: TGTGCCAGCAGCTTAGACGTTCAGGGCCGGGAGCAGTACTTC

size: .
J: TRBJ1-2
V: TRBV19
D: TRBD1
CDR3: CASSTTGDHGYTF
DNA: TGTGCCAGTAGTACTACAGGGGACCATGGCTACACCTTC

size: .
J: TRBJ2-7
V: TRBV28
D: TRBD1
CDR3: CASRDSKYEQYF
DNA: TGTGCCAGCCGGGACAGTAAGTACGAGCAGTACTTC

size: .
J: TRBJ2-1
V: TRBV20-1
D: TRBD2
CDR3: CSAGGGREQFF
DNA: TGCAGTGCCGGCGGCGGGAGGGAGCAGTTCTTC

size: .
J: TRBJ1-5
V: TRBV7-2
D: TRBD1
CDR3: CASSYRSGTGAVQPQHF
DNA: TGTGCCAGCAGCTACCGCTCTGGGACAGGGGCGGTGCAGCCCCAGCATTTT

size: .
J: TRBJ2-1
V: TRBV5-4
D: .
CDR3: CASTRQTGPGNEQFF
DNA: TGTGCCAGCACCAGACAGACAGGCCCTGGGAATGAGCAGTTCTTC

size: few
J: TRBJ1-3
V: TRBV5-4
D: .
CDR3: CASSPDMQGSGNTIYF
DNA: TGTGCCAGCAGCCCTGACATGCAGGGATCCGGAAACACCATATATTTT

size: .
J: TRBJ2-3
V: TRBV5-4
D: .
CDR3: CASSGFGGYSTDTQYF
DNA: TGTGCCAGCAGCGGGTTTGGCGGGTATAGCACAGATACGCAGTATTTT

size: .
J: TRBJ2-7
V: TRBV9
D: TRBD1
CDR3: CASSGTQQGHEQYF
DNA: TGTGCCAGCAGCGGGACCCAACAGGGGCACGAGCAGTACTTC